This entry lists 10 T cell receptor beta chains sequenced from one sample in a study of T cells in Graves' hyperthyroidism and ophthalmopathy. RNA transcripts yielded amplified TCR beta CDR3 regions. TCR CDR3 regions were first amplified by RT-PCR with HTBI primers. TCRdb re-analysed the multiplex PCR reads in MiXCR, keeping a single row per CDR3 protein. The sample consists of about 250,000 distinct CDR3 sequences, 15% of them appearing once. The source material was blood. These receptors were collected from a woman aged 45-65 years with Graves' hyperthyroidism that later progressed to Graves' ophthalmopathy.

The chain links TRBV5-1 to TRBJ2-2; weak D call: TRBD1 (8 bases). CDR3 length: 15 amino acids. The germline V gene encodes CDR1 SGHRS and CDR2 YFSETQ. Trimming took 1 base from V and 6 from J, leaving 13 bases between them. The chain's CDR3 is CASSLQQGGAGELFF. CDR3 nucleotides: TGCGCCAGCAGCTTGCAACAGGGGGGGGCCGGGGAGCTGTTTTTT.

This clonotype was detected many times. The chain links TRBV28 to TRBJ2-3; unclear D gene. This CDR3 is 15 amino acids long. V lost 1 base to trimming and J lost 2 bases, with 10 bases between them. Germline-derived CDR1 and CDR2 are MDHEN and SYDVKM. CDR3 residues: CASSLFTGPTDTQYF. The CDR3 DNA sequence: TGTGCCAGCAGTTTATTTACCGGGCCCACAGATACGCAGTATTTT. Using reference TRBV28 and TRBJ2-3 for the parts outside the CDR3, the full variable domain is DVKVTQSSRYLVKRTGEKVFLECVQDMDHENMFWYRQDPGLGLRLIYFSYDVKMKEKGDIPEGYSVSREKKERFSLILESASTNQTSMYLCASSLFTGPTDTQYFGPGTRLTVL.

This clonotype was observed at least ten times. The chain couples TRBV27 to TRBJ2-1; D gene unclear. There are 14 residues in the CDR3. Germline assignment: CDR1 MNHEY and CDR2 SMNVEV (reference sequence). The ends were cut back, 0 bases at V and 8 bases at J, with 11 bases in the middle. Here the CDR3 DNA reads TGTGCCAGCAGTTTATCGAAGCTACCTCATGAGCAGTTCTTC. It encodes CASSLSKLPHEQFF.

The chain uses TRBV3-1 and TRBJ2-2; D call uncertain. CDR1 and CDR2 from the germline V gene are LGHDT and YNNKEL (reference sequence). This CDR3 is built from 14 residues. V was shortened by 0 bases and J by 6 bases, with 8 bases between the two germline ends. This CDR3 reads CASSQDWGAGELFF. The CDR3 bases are TGTGCCAGCAGCCAAGATTGGGGTGCCGGGGAGCTGTTTTTT.

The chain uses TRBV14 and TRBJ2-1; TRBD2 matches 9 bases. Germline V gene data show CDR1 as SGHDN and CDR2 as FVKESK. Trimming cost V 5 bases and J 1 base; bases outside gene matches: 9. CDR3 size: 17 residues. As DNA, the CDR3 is TGTGCCAGCAGCGACAACTTAGCGGGAGTATCCTACAATGAGCAGTTCTTC. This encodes CASSDNLAGVSYNEQFF.

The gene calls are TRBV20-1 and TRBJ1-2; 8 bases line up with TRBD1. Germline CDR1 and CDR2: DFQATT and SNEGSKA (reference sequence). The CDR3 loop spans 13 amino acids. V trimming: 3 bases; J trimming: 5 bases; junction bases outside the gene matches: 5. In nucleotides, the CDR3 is TGCAGTGCTAGGGAGGACAGGGTTTATGGCTACACCTTC. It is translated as CSAREDRVYGYTF.

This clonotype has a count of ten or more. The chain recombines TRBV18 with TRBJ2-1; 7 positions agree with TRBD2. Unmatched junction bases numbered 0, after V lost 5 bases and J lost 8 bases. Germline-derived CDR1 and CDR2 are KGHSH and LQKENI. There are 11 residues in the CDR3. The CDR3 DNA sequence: TGTGCCAGCTCAGGGGGGGATGAGCAGTTCTTC. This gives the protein CASSGGDEQFF.

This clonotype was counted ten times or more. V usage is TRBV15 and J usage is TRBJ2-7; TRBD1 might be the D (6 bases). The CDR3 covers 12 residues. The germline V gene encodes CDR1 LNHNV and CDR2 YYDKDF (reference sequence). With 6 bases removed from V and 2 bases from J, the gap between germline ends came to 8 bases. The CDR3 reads CATRGQTYEQYF. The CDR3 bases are TGTGCCACCAGAGGACAGACCTACGAGCAGTACTTC.

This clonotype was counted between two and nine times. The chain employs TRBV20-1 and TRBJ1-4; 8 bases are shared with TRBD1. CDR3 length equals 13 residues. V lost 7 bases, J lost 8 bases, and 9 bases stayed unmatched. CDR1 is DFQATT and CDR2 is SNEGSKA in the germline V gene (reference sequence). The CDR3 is CSVPTGEIEKLFF. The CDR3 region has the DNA TGCAGTGTCCCGACAGGGGAGATAGAAAAACTGTTTTTT.

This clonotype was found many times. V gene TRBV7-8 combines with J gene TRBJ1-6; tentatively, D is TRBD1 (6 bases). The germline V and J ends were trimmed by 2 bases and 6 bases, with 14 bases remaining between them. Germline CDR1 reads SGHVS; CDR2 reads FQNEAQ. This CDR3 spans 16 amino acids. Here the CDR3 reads CASSLTGGRLNSPLHF. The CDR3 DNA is TGTGCCAGCAGCTTAACCGGGGGCAGACTTAATTCACCCCTCCACTTT. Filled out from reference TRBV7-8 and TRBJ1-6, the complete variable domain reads GAGVSQSPRYKVAKRGQDVALRCDPISGHVSLFWYQQALGQGPEFLTYFQNEAQLDKSGLPSDRFFAERPEGSVSTLKIQRTQQEDSAVYLCASSLTGGRLNSPLHFGNGTRLTVT.